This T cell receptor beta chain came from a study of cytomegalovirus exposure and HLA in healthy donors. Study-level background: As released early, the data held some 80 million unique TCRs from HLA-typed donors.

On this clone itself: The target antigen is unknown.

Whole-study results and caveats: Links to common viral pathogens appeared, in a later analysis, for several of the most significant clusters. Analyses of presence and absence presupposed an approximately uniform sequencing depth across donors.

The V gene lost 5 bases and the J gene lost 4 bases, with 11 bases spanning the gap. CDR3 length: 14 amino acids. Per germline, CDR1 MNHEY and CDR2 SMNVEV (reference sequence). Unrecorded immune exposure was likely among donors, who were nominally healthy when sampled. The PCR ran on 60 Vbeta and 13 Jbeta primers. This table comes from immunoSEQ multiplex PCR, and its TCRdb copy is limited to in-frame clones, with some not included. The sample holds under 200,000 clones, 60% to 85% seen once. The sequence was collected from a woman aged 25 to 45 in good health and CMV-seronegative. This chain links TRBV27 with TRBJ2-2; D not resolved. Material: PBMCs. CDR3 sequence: CASSVIAGTGELFF. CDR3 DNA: TGTGCCAGCAGTGTTATCGCAGGCACCGGGGAGCTGTTTTTT.